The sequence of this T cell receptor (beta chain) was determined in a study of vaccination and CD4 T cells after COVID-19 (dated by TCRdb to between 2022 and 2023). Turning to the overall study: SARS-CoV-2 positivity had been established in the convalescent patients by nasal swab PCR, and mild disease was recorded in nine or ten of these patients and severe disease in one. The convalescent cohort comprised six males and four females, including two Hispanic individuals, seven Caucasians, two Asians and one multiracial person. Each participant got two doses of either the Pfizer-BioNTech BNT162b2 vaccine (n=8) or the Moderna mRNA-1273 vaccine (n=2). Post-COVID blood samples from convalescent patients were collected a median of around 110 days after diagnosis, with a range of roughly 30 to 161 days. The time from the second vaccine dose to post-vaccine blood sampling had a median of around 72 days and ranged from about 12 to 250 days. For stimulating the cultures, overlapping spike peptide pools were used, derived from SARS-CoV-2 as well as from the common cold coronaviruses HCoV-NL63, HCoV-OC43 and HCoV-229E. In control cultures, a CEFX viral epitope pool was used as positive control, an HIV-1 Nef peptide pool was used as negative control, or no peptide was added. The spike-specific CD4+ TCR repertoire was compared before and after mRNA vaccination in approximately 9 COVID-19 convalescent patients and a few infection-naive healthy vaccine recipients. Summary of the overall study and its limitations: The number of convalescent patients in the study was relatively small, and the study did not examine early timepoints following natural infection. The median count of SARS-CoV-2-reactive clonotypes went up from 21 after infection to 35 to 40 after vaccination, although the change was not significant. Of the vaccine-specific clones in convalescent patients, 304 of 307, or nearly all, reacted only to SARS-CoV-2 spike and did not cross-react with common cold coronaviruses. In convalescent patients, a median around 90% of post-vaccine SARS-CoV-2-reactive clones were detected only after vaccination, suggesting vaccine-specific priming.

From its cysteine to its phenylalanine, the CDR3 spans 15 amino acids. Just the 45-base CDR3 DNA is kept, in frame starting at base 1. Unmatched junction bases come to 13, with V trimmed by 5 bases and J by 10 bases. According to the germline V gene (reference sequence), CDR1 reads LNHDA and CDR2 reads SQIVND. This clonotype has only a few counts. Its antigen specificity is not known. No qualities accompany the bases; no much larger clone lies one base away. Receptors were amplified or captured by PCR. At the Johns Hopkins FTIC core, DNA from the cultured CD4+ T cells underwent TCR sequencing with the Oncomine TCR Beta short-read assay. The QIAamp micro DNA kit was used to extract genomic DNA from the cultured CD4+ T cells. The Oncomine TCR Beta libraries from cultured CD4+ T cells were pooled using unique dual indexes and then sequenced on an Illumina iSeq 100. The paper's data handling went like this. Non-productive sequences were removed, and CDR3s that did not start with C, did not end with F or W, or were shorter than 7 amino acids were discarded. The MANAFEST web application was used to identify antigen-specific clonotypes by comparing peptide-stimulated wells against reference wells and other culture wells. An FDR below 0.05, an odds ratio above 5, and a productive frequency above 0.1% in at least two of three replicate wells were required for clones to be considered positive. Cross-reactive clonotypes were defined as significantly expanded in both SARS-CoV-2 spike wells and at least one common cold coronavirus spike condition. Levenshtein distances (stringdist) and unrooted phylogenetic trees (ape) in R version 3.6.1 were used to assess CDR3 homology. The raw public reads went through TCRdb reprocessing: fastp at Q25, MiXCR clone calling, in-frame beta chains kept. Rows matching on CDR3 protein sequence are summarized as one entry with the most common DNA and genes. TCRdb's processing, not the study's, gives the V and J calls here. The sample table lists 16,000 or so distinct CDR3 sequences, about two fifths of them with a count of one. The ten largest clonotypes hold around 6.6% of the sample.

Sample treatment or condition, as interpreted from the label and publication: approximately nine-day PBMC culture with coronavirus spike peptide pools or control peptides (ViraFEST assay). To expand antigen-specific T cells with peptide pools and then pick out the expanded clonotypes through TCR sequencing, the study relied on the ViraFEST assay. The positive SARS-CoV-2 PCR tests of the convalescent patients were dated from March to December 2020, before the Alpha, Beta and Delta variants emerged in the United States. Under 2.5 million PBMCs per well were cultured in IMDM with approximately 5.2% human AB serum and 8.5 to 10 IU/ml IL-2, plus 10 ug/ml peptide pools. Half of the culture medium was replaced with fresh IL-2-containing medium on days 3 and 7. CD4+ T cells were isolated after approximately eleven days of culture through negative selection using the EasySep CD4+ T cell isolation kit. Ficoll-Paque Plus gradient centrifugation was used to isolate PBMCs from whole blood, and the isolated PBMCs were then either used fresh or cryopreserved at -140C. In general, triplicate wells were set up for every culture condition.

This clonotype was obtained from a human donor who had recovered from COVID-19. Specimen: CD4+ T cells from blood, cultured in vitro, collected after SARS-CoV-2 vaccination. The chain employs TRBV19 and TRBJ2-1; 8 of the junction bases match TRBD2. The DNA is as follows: TGTGCCAGTAGTTCGAGCGGGAGCCCTTCAGAAGAGCAGTTCTTC. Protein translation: CASSSSGSPSEEQFF.